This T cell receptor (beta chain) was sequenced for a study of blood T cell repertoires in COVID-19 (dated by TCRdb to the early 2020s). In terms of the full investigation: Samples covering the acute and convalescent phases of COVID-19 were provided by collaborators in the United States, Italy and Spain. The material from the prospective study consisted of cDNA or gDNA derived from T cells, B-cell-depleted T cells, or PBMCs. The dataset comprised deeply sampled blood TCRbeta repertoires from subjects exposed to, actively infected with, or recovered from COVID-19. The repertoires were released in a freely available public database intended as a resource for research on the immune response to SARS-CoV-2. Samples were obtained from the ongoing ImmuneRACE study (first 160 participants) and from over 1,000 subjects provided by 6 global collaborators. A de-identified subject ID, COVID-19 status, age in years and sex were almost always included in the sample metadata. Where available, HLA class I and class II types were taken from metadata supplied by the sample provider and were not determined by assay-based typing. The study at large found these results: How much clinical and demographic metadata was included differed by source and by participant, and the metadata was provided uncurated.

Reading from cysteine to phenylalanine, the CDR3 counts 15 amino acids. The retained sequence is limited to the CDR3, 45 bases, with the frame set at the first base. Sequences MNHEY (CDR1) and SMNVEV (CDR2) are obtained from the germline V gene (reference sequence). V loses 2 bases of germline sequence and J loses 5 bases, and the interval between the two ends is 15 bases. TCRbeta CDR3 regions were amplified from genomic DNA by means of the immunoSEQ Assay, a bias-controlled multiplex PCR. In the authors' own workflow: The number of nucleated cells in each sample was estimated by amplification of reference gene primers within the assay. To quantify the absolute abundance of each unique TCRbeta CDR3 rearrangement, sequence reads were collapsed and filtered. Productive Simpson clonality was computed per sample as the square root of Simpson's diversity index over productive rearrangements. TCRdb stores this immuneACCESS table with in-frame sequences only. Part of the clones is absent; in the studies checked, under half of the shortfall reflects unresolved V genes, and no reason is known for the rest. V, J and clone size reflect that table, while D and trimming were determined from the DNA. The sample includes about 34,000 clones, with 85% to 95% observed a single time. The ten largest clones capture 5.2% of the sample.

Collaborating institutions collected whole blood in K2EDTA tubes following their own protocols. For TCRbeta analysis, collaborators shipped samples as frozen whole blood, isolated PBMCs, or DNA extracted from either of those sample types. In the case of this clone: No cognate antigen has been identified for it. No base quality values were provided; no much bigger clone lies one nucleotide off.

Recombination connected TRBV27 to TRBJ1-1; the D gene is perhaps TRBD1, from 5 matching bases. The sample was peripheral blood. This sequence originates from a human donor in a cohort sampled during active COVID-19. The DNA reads TGTGCCAGCAGTTTAAGGGGCCTTTTTCTGACTGAAGCTTTCTTT. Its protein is CASSLRGLFLTEAFF.